This TCR beta chain was found in a study of T-cell reconstitution after alpha-beta-depleted transplantation in children. General study results and limits: Newly generated T cells supplied most T-cell counts and diversity one year post-transplant. Reportedly, alpha-beta T cells present about two months post-transplant originated from several hundred expanded clones of graft origin.

The CDR3 spans 16 residues. Trimming removed 6 bases from V and 2 bases from J; junction bases left unmatched: 12. Germline CDR1 is MDHEN and CDR2 is SYDVKM. As for this clonotype: The antigen is unknown.

Unique molecular identifiers were used in preparing the TCRbeta library. TCRdb independently ran MiXCR on the PCR reads; one entry per CDR3 protein. This sample has around 270,000 distinct CDR3 sequences, with over 7% found just once. The V gene is TRBV28, the J gene TRBJ1-2; 7 positions agree with TRBD1. Sequenced here: peripheral blood, sampled 360 days after TCRalphabeta/CD19-depleted stem cell transplant. The sequence came from a female patient between 2 and 10 years old who had a stem cell transplant for Fanconi anemia, so the T cells may come from the graft donor. The CDR3 is CASSLDRAGRNYGYTF. The CDR3 DNA is TGTGCCAGCAGCCTAGACAGGGCAGGAAGAAACTATGGCTACACCTTC.